This T cell receptor (beta chain) was sequenced during a study of human T cells and chemical hapten exposure. Study overall: Patients, mostly women, had alopecia areata, alopecia totalis or alopecia universalis. Points from the study as a whole: Controls had significantly fewer large CDR3 similarity clusters than were formed by expanded TCRs.

Individual cDNA molecules had unique molecular identifiers attached to them by the library. As handled by the study authors: Samples had a median of approximately 89,000 TCRs, ranging 23,224 to 690,600. TCRdb itself ran the RACE reads through MiXCR, one entry per CDR3 protein. For this entry, the V and J calls and clone size follow TCRdb and not the study's own pipeline. The sample lists about 380,000 distinct CDR3 sequences, more than 4.5% seen once, with about 2.1% in the top ten. This clonotype was seen more than once but under ten times. Its antigen is undetermined. Time point specified: patch test 1, 2 weeks after DPC sensitization. Described treatment: therapeutic diphenylcyclopropenone sensitization with weekly scalp DPC. The CDR3 sequence is 14 residues long. V gave up 3 bases and J gave up 3 bases, with 11 bases separating them. CDR1 is KGHSH, CDR2 LQKENI, per germline.

Sequenced here: whole blood, sampled in connection with sensitization to the hapten diphenylcyclopropenone (DPC). The chain has TRBV18 and TRBJ1-1; the D is unclear. This receptor was identified in a woman in her forties or fifties with alopecia areata. Some clones in this sample may be carry-over from other donors' samples. CDR3 sequence reads: CASSPSPFDTEAFF. The CDR3 DNA reads TGTGCCAGCTCACCCTCACCGTTTGACACTGAAGCTTTCTTT.